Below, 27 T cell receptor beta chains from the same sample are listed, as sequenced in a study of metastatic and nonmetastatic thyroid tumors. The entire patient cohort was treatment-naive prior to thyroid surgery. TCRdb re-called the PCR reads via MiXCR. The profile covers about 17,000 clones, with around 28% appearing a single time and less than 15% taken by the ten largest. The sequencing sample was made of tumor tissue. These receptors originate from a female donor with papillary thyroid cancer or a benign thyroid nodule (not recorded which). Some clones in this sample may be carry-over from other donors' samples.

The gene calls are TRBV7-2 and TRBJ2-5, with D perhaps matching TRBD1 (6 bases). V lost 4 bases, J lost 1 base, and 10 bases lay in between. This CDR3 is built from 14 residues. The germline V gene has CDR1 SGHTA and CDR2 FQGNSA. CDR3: CASSSMDSQETQYF. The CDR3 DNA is TGTGCCAGCAGCTCCATGGACAGCCAAGAGACCCAGTACTTC.

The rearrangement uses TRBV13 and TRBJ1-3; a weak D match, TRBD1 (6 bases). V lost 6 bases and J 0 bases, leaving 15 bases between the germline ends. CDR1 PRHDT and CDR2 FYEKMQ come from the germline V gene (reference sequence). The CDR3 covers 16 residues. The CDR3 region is CASSRNRAHSGNTIYF. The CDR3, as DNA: TGTGCCAGCAGTCGAAACAGGGCCCACTCTGGAAACACCATATATTTT.

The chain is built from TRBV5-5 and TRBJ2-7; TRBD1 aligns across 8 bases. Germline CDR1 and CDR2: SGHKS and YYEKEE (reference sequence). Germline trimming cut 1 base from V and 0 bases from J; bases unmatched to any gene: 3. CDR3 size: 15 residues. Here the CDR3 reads CASSLRTGSSYEQYF. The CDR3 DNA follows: TGTGCCAGCAGCTTGAGGACAGGGTCCTCCTACGAGCAGTACTTC.

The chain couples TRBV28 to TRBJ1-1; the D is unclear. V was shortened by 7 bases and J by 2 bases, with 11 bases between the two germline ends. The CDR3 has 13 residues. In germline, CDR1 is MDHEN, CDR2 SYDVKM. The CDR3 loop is CASIAGINTEAFF. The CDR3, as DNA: TGTGCCAGCATAGCAGGAATCAACACTGAAGCTTTCTTT.

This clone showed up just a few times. This chain's CDR3 is CASSKYYEQYF. CDR3 in DNA: TGTGCCAGCAGCAAATACTACGAGCAGTACTTC. The gene calls are TRBV12-3 or TRBV12-4 and TRBJ2-7; the D is unclear. V was cut by 6 bases and J by 3 bases, with 6 bases left in between. This CDR3 has 11 amino acids.

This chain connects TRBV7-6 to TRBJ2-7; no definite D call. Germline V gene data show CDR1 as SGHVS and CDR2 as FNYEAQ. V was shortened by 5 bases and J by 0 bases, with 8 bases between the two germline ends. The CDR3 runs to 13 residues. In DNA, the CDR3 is TGTGCCAGCAGCCCGAGAAGCTCCTACGAGCAGTACTTC. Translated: CASSPRSSYEQYF.

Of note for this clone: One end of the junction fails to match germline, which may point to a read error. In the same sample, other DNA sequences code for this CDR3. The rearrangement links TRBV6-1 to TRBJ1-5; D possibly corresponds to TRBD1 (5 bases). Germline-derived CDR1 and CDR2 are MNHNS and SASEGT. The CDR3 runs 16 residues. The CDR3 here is CASSRADSYSNQPQHF. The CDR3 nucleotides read TGTGCCAGCAGCCGGGCCGACAGCTATAGCAATCAACCCCAGCATTTT.

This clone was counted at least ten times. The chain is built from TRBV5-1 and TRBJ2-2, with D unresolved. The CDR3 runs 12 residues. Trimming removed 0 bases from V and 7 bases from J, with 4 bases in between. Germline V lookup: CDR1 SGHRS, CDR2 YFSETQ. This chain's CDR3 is CASSLVLGELFF. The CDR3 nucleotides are TGCGCCAGCAGCTTGGTCCTCGGGGAGCTGTTTTTT.

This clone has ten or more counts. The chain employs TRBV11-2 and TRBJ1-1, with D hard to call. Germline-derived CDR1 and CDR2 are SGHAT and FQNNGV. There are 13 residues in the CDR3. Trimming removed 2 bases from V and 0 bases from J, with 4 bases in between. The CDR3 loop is CASSLRMNTEAFF. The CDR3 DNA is TGTGCCAGCAGCTTACGTATGAACACTGAAGCTTTCTTT. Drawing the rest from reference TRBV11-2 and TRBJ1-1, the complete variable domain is EAGVAQSPRYKIIEKRQSVAFWCNPISGHATLYWYQQILGQGPKLLIQFQNNGVVDDSQLPKDRFSAERLKGVDSTLKIQPAKLEDSAVYLCASSLRMNTEAFFGQGTRLTVV.

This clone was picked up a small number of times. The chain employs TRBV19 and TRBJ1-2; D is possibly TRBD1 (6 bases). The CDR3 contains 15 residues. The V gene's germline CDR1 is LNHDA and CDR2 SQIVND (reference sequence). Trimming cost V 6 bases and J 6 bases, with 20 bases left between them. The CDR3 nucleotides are TGTGCCAGTAGCACCTCTACGGGGGGGCTGGATGGCTACACCTTC. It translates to CASSTSTGGLDGYTF. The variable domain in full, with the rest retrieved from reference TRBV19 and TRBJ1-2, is DGGITQSPKYLFRKEGQNVTLSCEQNLNHDAMYWYRQDPGQGLRLIYYSQIVNDFQKGDIAEGYSVSREKKESFPLTVTSAQKNPTAFYLCASSTSTGGLDGYTFGSGTRLTVV.

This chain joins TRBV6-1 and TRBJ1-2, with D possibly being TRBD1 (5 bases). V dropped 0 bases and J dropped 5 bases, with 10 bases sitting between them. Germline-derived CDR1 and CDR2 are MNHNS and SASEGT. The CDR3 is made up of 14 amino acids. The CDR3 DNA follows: TGTGCCAGCAGTGAAGCTTCGGGGGGGTATGGCTACACCTTC. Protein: CASSEASGGYGYTF.

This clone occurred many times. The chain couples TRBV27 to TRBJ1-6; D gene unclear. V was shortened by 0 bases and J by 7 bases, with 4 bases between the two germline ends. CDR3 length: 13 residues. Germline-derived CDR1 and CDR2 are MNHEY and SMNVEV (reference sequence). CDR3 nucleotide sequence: TGTGCCAGCAGTTTATCCCCCAATTCACCCCTCCACTTT. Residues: CASSLSPNSPLHF.

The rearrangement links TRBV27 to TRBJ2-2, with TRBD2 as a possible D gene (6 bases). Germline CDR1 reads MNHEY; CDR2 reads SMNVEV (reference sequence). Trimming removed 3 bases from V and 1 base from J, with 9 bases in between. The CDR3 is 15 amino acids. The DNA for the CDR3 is TGTGCCAGCAGTTTTATGCGGGAGAACACCGGGGAGCTGTTTTTT. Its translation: CASSFMRENTGELFF.

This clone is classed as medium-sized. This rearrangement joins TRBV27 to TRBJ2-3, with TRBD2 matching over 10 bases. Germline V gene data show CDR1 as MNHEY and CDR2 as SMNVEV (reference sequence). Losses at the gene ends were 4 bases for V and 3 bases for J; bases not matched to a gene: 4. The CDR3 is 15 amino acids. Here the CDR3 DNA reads TGTGCCAGCAGTTCAAGGACTAGCGGTACAGATACGCAGTATTTT. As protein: CASSSRTSGTDTQYF.

The CDR3 loop reads CASKGTATDTQYF. The CDR3 bases are TGTGCCAGCAAGGGGACAGCTACAGATACGCAGTATTTT. The rearrangement joins TRBV28 to TRBJ2-3; 7 nucleotides line up with TRBD1. V lost 7 bases and J lost 3; bases outside the gene matches: 4. The CDR3 contains 13 residues. Germline V gives CDR1 MDHEN, CDR2 SYDVKM. Looking up the rest from reference TRBV28 and TRBJ2-3 gives the full variable domain: DVKVTQSSRYLVKRTGEKVFLECVQDMDHENMFWYRQDPGLGLRLIYFSYDVKMKEKGDIPEGYSVSREKKERFSLILESASTNQTSMYLCASKGTATDTQYFGPGTRLTVL.

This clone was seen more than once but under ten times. CDR3 coding DNA: TGTGCCAGCAGCCCGGGACTAGCGTCAGATACCCAGTACTTC. The encoded protein is CASSPGLASDTQYF. The chain is built from TRBV11-3 and TRBJ2-5; 10 bases match TRBD2. Germline assignment: CDR1 SGHNT and CDR2 YENEEA. CDR3 size: 14 residues. Unmatched junction bases numbered 8, after V lost 5 bases and J lost 8 bases. The whole variable domain, remainder taken from reference TRBV11-3 and TRBJ2-5, is EAGVVQSPRYKIIEKKQPVAFWCNPISGHNTLYWYLQNLGQGPELLIRYENEEAVDDSQLPKDRFSAERLKGVDSTLKIQPAELGDSAVYLCASSPGLASDTQYFGPGTRLLVL.

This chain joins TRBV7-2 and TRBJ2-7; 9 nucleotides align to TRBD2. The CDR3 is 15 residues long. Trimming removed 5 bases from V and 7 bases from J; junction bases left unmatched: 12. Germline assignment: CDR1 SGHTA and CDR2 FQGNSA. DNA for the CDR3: TGTGCCAGCAGCCCGGACACGCGGGGGGGCGGGGAGCAGTACTTC. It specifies CASSPDTRGGGEQYF.

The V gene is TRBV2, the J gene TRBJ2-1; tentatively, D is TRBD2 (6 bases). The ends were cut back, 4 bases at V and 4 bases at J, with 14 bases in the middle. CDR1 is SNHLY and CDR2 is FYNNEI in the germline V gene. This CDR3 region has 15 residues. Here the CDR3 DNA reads TGTGCCAGCAGTGGCACGGGAGTCATGTACAATGAGCAGTTCTTC. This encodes CASSGTGVMYNEQFF.

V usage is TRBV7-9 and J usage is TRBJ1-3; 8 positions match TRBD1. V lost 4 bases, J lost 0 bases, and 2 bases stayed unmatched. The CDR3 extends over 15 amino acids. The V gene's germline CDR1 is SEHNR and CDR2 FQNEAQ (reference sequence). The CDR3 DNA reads TGTGCCAGCAGCTCAGGGACAGGCTCTGGAAACACCATATATTTT. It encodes CASSSGTGSGNTIYF.

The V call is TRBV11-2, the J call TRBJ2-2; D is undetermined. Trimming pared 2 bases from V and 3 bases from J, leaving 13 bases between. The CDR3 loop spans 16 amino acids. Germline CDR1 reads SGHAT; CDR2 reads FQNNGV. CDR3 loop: CASSLLPPLYTGELFF. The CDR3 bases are TGTGCCAGCAGCTTACTACCGCCCCTCTACACCGGGGAGCTGTTTTTT.

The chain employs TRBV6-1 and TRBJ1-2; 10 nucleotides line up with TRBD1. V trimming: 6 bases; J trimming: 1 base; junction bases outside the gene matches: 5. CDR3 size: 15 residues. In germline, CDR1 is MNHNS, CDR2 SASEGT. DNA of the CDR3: TGTGCCAGCAGCCGACAGGGGGCGGTTAACTATGGCTACACCTTC. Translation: CASSRQGAVNYGYTF.

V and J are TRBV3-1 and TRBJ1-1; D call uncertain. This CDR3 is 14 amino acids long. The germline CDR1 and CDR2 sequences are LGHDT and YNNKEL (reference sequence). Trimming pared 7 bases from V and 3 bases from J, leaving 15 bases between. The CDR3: CASTAGVYYTEAFF. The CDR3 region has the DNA TGTGCCAGCACGGCCGGGGTCTACTACACTGAAGCTTTCTTT.

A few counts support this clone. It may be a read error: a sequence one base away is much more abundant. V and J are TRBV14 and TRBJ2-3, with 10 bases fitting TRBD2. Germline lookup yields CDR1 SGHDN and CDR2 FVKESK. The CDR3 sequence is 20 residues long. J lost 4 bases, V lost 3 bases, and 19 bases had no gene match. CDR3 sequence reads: CASSQPRDGGASGSADTQYF. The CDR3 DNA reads TGTGCCAGCAGCCAGCCCCGGGACGGCGGGGCTAGCGGGAGCGCAGATACGCAGTATTTT.

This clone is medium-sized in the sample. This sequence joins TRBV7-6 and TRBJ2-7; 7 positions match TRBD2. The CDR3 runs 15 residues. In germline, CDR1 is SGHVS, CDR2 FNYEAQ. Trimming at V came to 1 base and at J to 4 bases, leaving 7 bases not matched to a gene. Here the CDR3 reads CASSLEGGTGYEQYF. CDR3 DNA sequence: TGTGCCAGCAGCTTAGAGGGAGGGACCGGGTACGAGCAGTACTTC.

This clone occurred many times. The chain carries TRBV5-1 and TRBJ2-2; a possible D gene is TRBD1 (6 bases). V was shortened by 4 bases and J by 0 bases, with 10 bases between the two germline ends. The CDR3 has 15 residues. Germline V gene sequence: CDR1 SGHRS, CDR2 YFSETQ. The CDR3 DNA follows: TGCGCCAGCAGCCCCGGGACATCGAACACCGGGGAGCTGTTTTTT. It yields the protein CASSPGTSNTGELFF.

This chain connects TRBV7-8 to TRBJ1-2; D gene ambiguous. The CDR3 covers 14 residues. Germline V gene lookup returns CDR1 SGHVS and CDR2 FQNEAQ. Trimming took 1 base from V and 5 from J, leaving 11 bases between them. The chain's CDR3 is CASSLGTDAYGYTF. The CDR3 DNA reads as TGTGCCAGCAGCTTAGGGACGGACGCTTATGGCTACACCTTC.

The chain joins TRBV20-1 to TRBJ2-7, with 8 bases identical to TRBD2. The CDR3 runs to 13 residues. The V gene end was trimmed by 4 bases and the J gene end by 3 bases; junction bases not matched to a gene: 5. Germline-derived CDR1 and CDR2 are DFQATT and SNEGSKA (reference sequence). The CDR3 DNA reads TGCAGTGCTACCCTCACTAGCGGCTACGAGCAGTACTTC. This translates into CSATLTSGYEQYF.